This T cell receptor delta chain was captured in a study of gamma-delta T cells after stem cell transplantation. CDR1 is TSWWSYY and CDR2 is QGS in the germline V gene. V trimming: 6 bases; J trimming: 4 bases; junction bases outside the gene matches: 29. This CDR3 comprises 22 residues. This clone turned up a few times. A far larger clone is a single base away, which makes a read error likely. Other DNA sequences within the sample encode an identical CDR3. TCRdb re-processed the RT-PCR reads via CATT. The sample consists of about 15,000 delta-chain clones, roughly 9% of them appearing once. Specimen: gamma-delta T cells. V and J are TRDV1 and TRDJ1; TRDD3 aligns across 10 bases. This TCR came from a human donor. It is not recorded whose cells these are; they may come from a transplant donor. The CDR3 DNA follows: TGTGCTCTTGGAGAAATCTGGGAGGCGATGGATGAGGACTGGGGGATTGTCGATAAACTCATCTTT. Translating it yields CALGEIWEAMDEDWGIVDKLIF.